The 9 T cell receptor beta chains presented below share a single source sample, sequenced in a study of human T cells and chemical hapten exposure. TCRdb re-called the RACE reads with MiXCR, one entry per CDR3 protein. Here the sample spans more than 75,000 distinct CDR3 sequences, 7% to 9% being singletons. Time point meaning: healthy volunteer bleed at 6 weeks. The authors extracted total RNA from unfractionated whole blood. The sequencing input was whole blood. The receptors shown here come from a male donor in good health. Some clones in this sample may be carry-over from other donors' samples.

This clonotype was detected a few times. V gene TRBV24-1 combines with J gene TRBJ2-3; D uncertain. The CDR3 has 13 amino acids. The germline V and J ends were trimmed by 3 bases and 0 bases, with 3 bases remaining between them. Germline V lookup: CDR1 KGHDR, CDR2 SFDVKD. The CDR3 is CATSDGSTDTQYF. The CDR3 DNA is TGTGCCACCAGTGATGGCAGCACAGATACGCAGTATTTT.

The chain combines TRBV6-1 with TRBJ1-1; the D gene is possibly TRBD1 (5 bases). The germline V gene has CDR1 MNHNS and CDR2 SASEGT. This CDR3 is 14 amino acids long. V lost 4 bases, J lost 2 bases, and 11 bases lay in between. The CDR3 DNA follows: TGTGCCAGCAGTGTATTAGGGGACAACACTGAAGCTTTCTTT. This codes for CASSVLGDNTEAFF.

V gene TRBV13 combines with J gene TRBJ2-1; 7 bases agree with TRBD1. Looked up from germline, CDR1 is PRHDT and CDR2 is FYEKMQ (reference sequence). The CDR3 runs 13 residues. V gave up 5 bases and J gave up 9 bases; unmatched junction bases: 7. Written as DNA, the CDR3 is TGTGCCAGCAGCCCGGGACAGTTGGGTGAGCAGTTCTTC. This encodes CASSPGQLGEQFF.

This clonotype was seen a handful of times. The J gene is TRBJ1-1, the V gene TRBV27; D is undetermined. Trimming pared 8 bases from V and 1 base from J, leaving 8 bases between. The V gene's germline CDR1 is MNHEY and CDR2 SMNVEV (reference sequence). This CDR3 spans 12 amino acids. The CDR3 DNA is TGTGCCAGCGGAATTACGAACACTGAAGCTTTCTTT. This codes for CASGITNTEAFF.

This clonotype was detected only a few times. V is TRBV9 and J is TRBJ1-1, with D maybe TRBD1 (5 bases). Trimming pared 2 bases from V and 7 bases from J, leaving 12 bases between. Germline CDR1 and CDR2: SGDLS and YYNGEE. The CDR3 is made up of 13 amino acids. The CDR3 DNA follows: TGTGCCAGCAGCGTCGGGGCGAAGGATGAAGCTTTCTTT. It translates to CASSVGAKDEAFF. The full variable domain, rest sourced from reference TRBV9 and TRBJ1-1, is DSGVTQTPKHLITATGQRVTLRCSPRSGDLSVYWYQQSLDQGLQFLIQYYNGEERAKGNILERFSAQQFPDLHSELNLSSLELGDSALYFCASSVGAKDEAFFGQGTRLTVV.

This clonotype appeared a few times. The CDR3 DNA reads TGTGCCAGCAGCCCCAGCCGTTACACTGAAGCTTTCTTT. The encoded protein is CASSPSRYTEAFF. The chain couples TRBV7-9 to TRBJ1-1; D call uncertain. Trimming removed 5 bases at V and 3 bases at J, with 10 bases between. The germline V gene has CDR1 SEHNR and CDR2 FQNEAQ (reference sequence). The CDR3 totals 13 residues.

A few counts support this clonotype. The chain has TRBV9 and TRBJ2-1, with 8 bases that match TRBD2. CDR1 and CDR2 (germline): SGDLS, YYNGEE. V lost 5 bases and J lost 3; bases outside the gene matches: 13. The CDR3 covers 17 residues. CDR3: CASSNIGAGELYNEQFF. The CDR3 region has the DNA TGTGCCAGCAGTAATATCGGAGCGGGAGAGCTCTACAATGAGCAGTTCTTC.

This clonotype was counted once. The CDR3 bases are TGTGCCAGCAGTTTCTGGGACAGGGATTCACCCCTCCACTTT. As protein: CASSFWDRDSPLHF. The chain employs TRBV12-3 or TRBV12-4 and TRBJ1-6; 9 bases line up with TRBD1. J was trimmed by 8 bases and V by 3 bases; bases with no gene match: 2. This CDR3 comprises 14 residues.

This clonotype has a count of ten or more. The chain links TRBV9 to TRBJ2-3; D is uncertain. The CDR3 spans 14 residues. Trimming pared 3 bases from V and 3 bases from J, leaving 11 bases between. The germline V gene has CDR1 SGDLS and CDR2 YYNGEE. CDR3 residues: CASSAPLETDTQYF. The DNA of the CDR3 is TGTGCCAGCAGCGCCCCCCTGGAGACAGATACGCAGTATTTT.